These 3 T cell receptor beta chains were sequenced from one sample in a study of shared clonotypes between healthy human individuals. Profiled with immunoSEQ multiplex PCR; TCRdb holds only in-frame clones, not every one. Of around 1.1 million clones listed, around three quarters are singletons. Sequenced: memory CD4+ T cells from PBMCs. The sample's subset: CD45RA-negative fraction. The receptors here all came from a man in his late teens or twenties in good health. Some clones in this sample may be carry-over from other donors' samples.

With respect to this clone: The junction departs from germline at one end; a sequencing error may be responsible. Here the CDR3 DNA reads TGTGCTAGCAGCTTGGAGCGGGAGAGGGCTGAGCAGTTCTTC. Its translation: CASSLERERAEQFF. This chain uses TRBV7-7 with TRBJ2-1, with 8 bases aligning to TRBD2. Germline assignment: CDR1 SSHAT and CDR2 FNYEAQ (reference sequence). The CDR3 extends over 14 amino acids. The whole variable domain, filled in from reference TRBV7-7 and TRBJ2-1, reads GAGVSQSPRYKVTKRGQDVTLRCDPISSHATLYWYQQALGQGPEFLTYFNYEAQPDKSGLPSDRFSAERPEGSISTLTIQRTEQRDSAMYRCASSLERERAEQFFGPGTRLTVL.

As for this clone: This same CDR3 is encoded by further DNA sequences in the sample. Here the CDR3 reads CSVGDYNEQFF. CDR3 nucleotides: TGCAGCGTTGGGGATTACAATGAGCAGTTCTTC. This rearrangement joins TRBV29-1 to TRBJ2-1; no definite D call. The CDR3 loop spans 11 amino acids. Trimming stripped 4 bases from V and 4 bases from J, with 5 bases between. From germline, CDR1 is SQVTM and CDR2 ANQGSEA.

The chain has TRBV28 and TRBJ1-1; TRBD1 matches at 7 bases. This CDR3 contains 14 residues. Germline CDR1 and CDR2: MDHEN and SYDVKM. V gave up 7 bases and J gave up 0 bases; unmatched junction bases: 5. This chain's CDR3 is CASKRTGVNTEAFF. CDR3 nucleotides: TGTGCCAGCAAACGGACAGGCGTGAACACTGAAGCTTTCTTT.